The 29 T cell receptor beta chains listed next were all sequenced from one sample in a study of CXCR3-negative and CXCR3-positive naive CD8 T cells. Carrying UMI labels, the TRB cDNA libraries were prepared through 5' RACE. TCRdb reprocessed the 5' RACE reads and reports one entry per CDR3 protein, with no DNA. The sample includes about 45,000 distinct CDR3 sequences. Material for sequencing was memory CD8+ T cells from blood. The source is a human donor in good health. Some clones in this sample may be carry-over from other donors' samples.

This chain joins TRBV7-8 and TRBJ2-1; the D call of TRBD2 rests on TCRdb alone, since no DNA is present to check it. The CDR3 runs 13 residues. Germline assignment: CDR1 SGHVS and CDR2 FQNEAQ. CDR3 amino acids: CASSAGGRRRQFF.

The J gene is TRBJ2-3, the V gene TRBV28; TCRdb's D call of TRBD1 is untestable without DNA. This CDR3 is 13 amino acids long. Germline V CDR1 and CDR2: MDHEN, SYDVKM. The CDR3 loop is CASSPYYRGSQYF.

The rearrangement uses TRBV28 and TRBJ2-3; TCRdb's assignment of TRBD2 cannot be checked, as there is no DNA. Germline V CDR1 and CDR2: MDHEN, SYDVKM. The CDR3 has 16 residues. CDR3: CASSVVAGGVTDTQYF. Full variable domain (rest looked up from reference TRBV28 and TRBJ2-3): DVKVTQSSRYLVKRTGEKVFLECVQDMDHENMFWYRQDPGLGLRLIYFSYDVKMKEKGDIPEGYSVSREKKERFSLILESASTNQTSMYLCASSVVAGGVTDTQYFGPGTRLTVL.

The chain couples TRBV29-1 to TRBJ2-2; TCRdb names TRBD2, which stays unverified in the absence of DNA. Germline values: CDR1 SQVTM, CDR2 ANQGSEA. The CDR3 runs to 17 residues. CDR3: CSVEGGEGSRNTGELFF.

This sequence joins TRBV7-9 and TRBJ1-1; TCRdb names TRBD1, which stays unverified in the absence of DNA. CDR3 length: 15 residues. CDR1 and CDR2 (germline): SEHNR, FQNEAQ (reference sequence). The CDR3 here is CASSDRDEGSGEAFF.

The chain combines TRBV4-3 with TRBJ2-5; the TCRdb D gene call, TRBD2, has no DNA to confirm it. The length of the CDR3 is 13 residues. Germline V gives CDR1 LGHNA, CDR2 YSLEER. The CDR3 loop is CASSPRVGETQYF.

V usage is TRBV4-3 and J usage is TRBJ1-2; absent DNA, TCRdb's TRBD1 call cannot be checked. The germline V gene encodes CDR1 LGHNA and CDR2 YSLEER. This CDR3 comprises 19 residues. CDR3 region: CASSRRSGDRGPAAYGYTF.

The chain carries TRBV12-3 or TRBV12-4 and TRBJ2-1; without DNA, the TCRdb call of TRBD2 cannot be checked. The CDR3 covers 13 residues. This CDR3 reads CASSFGGVNEQFF.

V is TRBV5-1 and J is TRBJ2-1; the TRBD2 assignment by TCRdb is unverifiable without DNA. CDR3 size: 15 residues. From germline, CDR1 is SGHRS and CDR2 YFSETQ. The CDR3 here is CASSWSSGSGNEQFF.

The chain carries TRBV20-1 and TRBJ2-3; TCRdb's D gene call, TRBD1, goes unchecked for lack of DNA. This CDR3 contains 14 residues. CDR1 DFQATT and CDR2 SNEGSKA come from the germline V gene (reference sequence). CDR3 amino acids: CSARWRGEADTQYF.

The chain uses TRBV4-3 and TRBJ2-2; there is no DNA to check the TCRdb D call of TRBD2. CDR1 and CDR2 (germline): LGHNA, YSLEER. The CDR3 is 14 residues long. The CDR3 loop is CASSQGEETGELFF.

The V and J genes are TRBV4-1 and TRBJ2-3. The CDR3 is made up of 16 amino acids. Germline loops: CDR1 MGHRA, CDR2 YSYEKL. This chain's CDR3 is CASSQDLLGSTDTQYF.

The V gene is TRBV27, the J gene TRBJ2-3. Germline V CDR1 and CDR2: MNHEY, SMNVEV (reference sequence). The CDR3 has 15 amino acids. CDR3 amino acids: CASSLLGASTDTQYF.

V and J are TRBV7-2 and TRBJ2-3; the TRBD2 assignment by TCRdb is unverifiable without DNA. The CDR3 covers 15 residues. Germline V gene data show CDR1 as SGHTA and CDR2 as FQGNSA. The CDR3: CASSLGTSVADTQYF.

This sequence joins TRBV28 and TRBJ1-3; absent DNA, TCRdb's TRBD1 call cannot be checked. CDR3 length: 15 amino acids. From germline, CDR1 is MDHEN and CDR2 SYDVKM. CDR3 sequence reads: CASTLGRPAGNTIYF.

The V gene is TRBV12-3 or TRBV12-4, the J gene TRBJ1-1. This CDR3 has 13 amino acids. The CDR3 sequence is CASSLFGDTEAFF.

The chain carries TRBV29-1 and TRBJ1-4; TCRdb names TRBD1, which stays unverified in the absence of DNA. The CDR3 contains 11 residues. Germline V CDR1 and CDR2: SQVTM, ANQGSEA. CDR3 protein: CSARWDEKLFF.

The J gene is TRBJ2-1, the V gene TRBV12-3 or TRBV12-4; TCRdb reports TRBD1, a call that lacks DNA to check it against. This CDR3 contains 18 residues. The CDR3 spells CASSFRLPGAVSHNEQFF.

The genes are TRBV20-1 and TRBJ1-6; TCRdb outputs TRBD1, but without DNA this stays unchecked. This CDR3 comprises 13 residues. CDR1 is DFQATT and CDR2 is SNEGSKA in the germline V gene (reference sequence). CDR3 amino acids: CSAPTGESSPLHF.

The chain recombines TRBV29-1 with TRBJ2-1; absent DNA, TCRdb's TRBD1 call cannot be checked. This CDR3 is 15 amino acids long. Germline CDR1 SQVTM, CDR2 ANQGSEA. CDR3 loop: CSVAADRGLDNEQFF.

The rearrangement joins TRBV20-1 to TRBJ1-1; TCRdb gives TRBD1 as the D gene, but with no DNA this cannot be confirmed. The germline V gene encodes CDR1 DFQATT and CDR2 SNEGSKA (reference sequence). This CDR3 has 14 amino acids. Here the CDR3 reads CSARTPGMNTEAFF.

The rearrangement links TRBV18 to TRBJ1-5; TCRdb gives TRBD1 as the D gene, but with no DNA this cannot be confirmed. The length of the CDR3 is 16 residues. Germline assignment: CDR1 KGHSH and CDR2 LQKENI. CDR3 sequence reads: CASSPGHRGSGQPQHF.

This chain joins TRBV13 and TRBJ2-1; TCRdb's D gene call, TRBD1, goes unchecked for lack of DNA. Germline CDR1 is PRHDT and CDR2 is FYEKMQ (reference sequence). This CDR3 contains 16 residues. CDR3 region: CASSDASTGPLDEQFF.

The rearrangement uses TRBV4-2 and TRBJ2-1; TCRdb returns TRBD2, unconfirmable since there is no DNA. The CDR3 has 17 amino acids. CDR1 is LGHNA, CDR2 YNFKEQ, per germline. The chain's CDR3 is CASSQGYRTSGRGEQFF.

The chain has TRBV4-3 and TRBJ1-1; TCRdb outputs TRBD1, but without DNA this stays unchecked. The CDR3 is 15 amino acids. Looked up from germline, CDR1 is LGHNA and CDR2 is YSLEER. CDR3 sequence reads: CASSQNPQGRTEAFF.

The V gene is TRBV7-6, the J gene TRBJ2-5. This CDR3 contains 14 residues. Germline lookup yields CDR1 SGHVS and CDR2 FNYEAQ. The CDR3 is CASSLVLYQETQYF.

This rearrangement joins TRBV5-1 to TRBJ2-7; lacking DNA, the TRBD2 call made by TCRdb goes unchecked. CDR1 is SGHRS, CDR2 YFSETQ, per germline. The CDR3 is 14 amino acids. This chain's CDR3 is CASSLQEGNYEQYF.

The CDR3 is CASSQAISNQPQHF. The V call is TRBV4-1, the J call TRBJ1-5. This CDR3 is built from 14 residues. Germline assignment: CDR1 MGHRA and CDR2 YSYEKL.

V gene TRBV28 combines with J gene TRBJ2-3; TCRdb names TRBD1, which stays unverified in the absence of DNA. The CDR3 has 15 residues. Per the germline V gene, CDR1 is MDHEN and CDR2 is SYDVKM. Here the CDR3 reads CASVAQGASTDTQYF.